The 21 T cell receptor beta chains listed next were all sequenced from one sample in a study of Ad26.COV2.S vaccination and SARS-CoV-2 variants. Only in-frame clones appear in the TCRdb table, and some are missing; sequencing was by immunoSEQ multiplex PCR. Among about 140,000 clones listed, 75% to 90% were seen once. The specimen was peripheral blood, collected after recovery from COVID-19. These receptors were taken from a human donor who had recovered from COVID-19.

The CDR3 nucleotides read TGTGCCAGCAGCCCGCCAGTGGGATCAGAGACCCAGTACTTC. Its protein is CASSPPVGSETQYF. The V call is TRBV6-5, the J call TRBJ2-5; no clear D. The CDR3 covers 14 residues. Per the germline V gene, CDR1 is MNHEY and CDR2 is SVGAGI. V gave up 6 bases and J gave up 4 bases, with 15 bases separating them.

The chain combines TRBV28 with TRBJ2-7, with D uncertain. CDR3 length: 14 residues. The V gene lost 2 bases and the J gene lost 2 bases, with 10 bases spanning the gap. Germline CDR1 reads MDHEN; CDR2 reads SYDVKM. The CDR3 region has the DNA TGTGCCAGCAGTTTAGGGCAACTGACCTACGAGCAGTACTTC. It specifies CASSLGQLTYEQYF. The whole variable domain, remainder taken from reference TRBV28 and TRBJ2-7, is DVKVTQSSRYLVKRTGEKVFLECVQDMDHENMFWYRQDPGLGLRLIYFSYDVKMKEKGDIPEGYSVSREKKERFSLILESASTNQTSMYLCASSLGQLTYEQYFGPGTRLTVT.

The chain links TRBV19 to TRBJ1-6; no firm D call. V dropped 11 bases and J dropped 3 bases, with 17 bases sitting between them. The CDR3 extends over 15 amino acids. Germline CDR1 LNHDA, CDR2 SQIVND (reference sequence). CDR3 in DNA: TGTGCCTGTCGTAATCGGACCGGCTATAATTCACCCCTCCACTTT. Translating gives CACRNRTGYNSPLHF. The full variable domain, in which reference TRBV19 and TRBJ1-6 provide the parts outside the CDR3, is DGGITQSPKYLFRKEGQNVTLSCEQNLNHDAMYWYRQDPGQGLRLIYYSQIVNDFQKGDIAEGYSVSREKKESFPLTVTSAQKNPTAFYLCACRNRTGYNSPLHFGNGTRLTVT.

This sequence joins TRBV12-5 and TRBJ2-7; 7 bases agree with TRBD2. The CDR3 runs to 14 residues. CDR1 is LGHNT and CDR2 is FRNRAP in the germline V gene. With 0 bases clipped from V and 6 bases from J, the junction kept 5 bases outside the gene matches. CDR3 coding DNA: TGTGCTAGTGGTTTGGTCCAGGGCGGGGGCGAGCAGTACTTC. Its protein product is CASGLVQGGGEQYF.

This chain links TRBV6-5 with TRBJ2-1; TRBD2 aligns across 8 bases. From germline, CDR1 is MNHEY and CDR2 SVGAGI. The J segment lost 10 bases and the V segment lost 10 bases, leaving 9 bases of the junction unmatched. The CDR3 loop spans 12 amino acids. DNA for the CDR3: TGTGCCACCCGACCGGGGGGGGGAGAGCAGTTCTTC. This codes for CATRPGGGEQFF.

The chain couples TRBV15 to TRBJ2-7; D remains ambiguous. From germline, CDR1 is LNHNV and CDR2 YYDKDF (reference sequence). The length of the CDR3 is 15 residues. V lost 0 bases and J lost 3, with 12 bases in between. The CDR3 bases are TGTGCCACCAGCAGAGAACCTCCAGGAATCTACGAGCAGTACTTC. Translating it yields CATSREPPGIYEQYF.

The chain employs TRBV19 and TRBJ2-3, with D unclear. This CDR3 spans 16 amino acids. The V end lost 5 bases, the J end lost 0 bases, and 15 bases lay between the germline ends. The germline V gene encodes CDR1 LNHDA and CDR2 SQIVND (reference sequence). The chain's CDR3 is CASSPTQITSTDTQYF. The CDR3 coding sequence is TGTGCCAGTAGTCCGACACAGATTACTAGCACAGATACGCAGTATTTT.

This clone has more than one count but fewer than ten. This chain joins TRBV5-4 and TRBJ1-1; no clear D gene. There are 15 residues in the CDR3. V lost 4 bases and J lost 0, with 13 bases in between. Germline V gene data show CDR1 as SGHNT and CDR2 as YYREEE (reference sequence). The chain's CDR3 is CASSTALRLNTEAFF. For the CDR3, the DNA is TGTGCCAGCAGCACCGCACTGAGGCTGAACACTGAAGCTTTCTTT.

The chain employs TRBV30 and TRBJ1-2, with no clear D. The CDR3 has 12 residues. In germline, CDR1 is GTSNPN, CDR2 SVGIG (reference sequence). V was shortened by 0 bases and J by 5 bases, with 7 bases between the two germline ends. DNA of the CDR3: TGTGCCTGGAGTGTGGCGGAATATGGCTACACCTTC. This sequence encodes CAWSVAEYGYTF.

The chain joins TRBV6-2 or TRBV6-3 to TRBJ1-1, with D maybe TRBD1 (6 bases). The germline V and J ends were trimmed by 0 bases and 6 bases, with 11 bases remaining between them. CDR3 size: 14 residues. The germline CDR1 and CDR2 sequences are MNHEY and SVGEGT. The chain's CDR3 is CASSYSTRTAEAFF. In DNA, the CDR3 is TGTGCCAGCAGTTACTCGACCCGGACAGCTGAAGCTTTCTTT.

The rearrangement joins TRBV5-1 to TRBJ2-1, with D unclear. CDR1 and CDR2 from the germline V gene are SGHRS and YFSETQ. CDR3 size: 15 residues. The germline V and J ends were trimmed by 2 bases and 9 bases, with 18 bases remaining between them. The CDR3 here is CASSFLNYLLGEQFF. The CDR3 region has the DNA TGCGCCAGCAGCTTTCTGAACTACCTCCTCGGTGAGCAGTTCTTC.

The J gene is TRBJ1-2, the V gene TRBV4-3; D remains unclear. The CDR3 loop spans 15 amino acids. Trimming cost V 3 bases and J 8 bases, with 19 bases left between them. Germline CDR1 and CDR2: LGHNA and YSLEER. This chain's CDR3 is CASSHRVMRLGGYTF. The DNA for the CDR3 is TGCGCCAGCAGCCACCGAGTTATGAGGTTGGGCGGCTACACCTTC.

The CDR3 DNA is TGTGCCAGCAGCCCCGGACTGATGAACACTGAAGCTTTCTTT. It codes for CASSPGLMNTEAFF. The chain couples TRBV5-5 to TRBJ1-1; D is uncertain. The CDR3 runs 14 residues. V lost 4 bases and J 0 bases, leaving 10 bases between the germline ends. Germline CDR1 SGHKS, CDR2 YYEKEE (reference sequence).

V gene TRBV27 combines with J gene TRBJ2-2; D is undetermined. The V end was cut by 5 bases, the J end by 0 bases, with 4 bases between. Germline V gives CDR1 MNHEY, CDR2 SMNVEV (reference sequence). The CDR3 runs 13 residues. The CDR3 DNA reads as TGTGCCAGCAGTCCGACGAACACCGGGGAGCTGTTTTTT. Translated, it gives CASSPTNTGELFF.

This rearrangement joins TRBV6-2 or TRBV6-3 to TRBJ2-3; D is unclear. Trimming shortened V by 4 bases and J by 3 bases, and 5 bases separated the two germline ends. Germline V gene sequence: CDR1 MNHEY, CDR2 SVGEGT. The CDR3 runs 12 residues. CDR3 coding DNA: TGTGCCAGCAGTTTGGGAACAGATACGCAGTATTTT. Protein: CASSLGTDTQYF.

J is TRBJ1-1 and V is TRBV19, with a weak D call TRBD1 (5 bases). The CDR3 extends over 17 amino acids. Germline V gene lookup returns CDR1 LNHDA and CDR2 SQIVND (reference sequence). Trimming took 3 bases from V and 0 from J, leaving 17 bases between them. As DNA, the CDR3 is TGTGCCAGTAGTATTGTCTGGGGGAGGGTTATGAACACTGAAGCTTTCTTT. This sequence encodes CASSIVWGRVMNTEAFF.

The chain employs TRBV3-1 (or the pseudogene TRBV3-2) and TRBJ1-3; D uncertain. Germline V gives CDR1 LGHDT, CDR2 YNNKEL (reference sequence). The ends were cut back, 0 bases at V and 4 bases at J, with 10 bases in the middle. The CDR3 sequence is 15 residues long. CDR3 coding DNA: TGTGCCAGCAGCCAAGAGGGGATTCTAGGAAACACCATATATTTT. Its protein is CASSQEGILGNTIYF.

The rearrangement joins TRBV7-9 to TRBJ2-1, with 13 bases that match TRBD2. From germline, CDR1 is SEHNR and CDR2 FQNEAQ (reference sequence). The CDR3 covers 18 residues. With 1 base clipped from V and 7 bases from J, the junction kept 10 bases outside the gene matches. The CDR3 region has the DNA TGTGCCAGCAGCTTAGGACTAGCGGGGGGTCCCTTAGGGAATGAGCAGTTCTTC. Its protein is CASSLGLAGGPLGNEQFF.

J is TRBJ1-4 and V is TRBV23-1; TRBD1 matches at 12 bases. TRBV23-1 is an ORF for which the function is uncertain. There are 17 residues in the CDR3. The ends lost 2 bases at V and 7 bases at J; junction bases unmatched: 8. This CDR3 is CASSQPRDRGLGEKLFF. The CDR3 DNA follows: TGCGCCAGCAGTCAACCCCGGGACAGGGGGCTGGGTGAAAAACTGTTTTTT.

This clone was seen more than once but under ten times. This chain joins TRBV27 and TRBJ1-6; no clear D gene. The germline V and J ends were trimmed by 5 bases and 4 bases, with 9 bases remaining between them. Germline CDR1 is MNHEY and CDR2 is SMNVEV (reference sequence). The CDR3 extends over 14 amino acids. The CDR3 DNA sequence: TGTGCCAGCAGTCCCCGGATTTATAATTCACCCCTCCACTTT. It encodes CASSPRIYNSPLHF.

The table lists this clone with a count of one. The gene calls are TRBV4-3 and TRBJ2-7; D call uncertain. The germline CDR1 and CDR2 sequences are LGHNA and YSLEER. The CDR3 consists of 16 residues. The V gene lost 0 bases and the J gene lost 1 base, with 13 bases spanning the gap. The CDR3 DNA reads TGCGCCAGCAGCCAAGATTACCCTTCGGATTCCTACGAGCAGTACTTC. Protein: CASSQDYPSDSYEQYF.